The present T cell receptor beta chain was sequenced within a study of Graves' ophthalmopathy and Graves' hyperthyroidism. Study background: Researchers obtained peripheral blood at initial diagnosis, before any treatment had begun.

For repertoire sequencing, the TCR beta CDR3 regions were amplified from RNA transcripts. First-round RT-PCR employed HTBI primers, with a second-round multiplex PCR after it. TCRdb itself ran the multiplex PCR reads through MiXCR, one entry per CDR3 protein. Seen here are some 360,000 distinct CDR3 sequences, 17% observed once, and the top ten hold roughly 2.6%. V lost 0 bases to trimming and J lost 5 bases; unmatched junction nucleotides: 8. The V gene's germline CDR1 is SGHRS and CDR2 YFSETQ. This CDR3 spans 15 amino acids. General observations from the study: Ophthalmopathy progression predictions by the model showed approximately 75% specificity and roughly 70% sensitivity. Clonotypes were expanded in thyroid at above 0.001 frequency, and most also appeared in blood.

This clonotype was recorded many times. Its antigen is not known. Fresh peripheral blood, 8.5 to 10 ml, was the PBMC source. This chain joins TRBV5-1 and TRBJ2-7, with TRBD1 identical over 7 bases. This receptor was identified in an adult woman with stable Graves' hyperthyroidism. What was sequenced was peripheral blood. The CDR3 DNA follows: TGCGCCAGCAGCTTGGTAGACAGGGTGATGAACGAGCAGTACTTC. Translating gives CASSLVDRVMNEQYF.